A single sample is the source of the 17 T cell receptor beta chains below, sequenced in a study of T cells in Graves' hyperthyroidism and ophthalmopathy. Amplification yielded TCR beta CDR3 regions, with RNA transcripts as the source. HTBI primers were employed in a first-round RT-PCR of the TCR CDR3. TCRdb re-derived calls from the multiplex PCR reads in MiXCR, one entry per CDR3 protein. Of approximately 520,000 distinct CDR3 sequences listed, around 22% were seen once; the top ten hold 11%. Source material: blood. Every receptor here comes from a woman aged 30 to 39 with Graves' ophthalmopathy.

V usage is TRBV12-3 or TRBV12-4 and J usage is TRBJ2-7; D is unresolved. The CDR3 length is 13 residues. The V end lost 6 bases, the J end lost 6 bases, and 15 bases lay between the germline ends. The CDR3 spells CASSPGRGFEQYF. Written as DNA, the CDR3 is TGTGCCAGCAGCCCCGGGCGAGGTTTCGAGCAGTACTTC.

This clonotype was seen ten or more times. The V and J genes are TRBV28 and TRBJ2-7, with TRBD1 matching 7 bases. The CDR3 spans 15 residues. V lost 5 bases, J lost 3 bases, and 10 bases stayed unmatched. The germline CDR1 and CDR2 sequences are MDHEN and SYDVKM. The CDR3 DNA reads TGTGCCAGCAGTACCGACAGGGAAAGGGGCTACGAGCAGTACTTC. This sequence encodes CASSTDRERGYEQYF.

This clonotype showed up many times. DNA of the CDR3: TGTGCCAGCAGCTTAGGAGGCACAGGGGTAGAGACCCAGTACTTC. Translated: CASSLGGTGVETQYF. The rearrangement links TRBV7-9 to TRBJ2-5, with TRBD1 matching 7 bases. V lost 1 base and J lost 4; bases outside the gene matches: 6. Germline V CDR1 and CDR2: SEHNR, FQNEAQ (reference sequence). The CDR3 covers 15 residues.

A word on this clonotype: This could be a read error, since a much larger clone is one nucleotide away. In nucleotides, the CDR3 is TGTGCCAGCAGCCCAGGCAGGGGGTTCGACACTGAAGCTTGCTTT. This gives the protein CASSPGRGFDTEACF. V is TRBV7-3 and J is TRBJ1-1; TRBD1 matches 7 bases. CDR3 size: 15 residues. CDR1 and CDR2 (germline): SGHTA, FQGTGA.

This clonotype has ten or more counts. This chain connects TRBV20-1 to TRBJ1-2; TRBD1 is a possible D gene (6 bases). Germline-derived CDR1 and CDR2 are DFQATT and SNEGSKA (reference sequence). Between the trimmed V and J ends, which lost 5 bases and 8 bases, there was a span of 24 bases. The length of the CDR3 is 15 residues. In DNA, the CDR3 is TGCAGTGCTCCAACCCTCCCCAGGGGACTTCGAGGCTACACCTTC. Its protein is CSAPTLPRGLRGYTF.

This clonotype was counted only a few times. The V call is TRBV4-1, the J call TRBJ1-3; D gene ambiguous. The CDR3 length is 13 residues. From germline, CDR1 is MGHRA and CDR2 YSYEKL. The V gene lost 1 base and the J gene lost 3 bases, with 4 bases spanning the gap. CDR3 region: CASSQAFGNTIYF. The CDR3 bases are TGCGCCAGCAGCCAAGCGTTTGGAAACACCATATATTTT.

In this sample, this clonotype turned up many times. The chain couples TRBV10-3 to TRBJ2-2; 9 nucleotides match TRBD1. The CDR3 is made up of 16 amino acids. V lost 7 bases, J lost 5 bases, and 11 bases stayed unmatched. Germline-derived CDR1 and CDR2 are ENHRY and SYGVKD. CDR3 sequence: CAITPRQGVRTGELFF. The CDR3 DNA is TGTGCCATCACCCCCAGACAGGGGGTTCGGACCGGGGAGCTGTTTTTT.

At least ten counts were recorded for this clonotype. The J gene is TRBJ1-2, the V gene TRBV6-5; a weak D match, TRBD1 (6 bases). Germline V gene data show CDR1 as MNHEY and CDR2 as SVGAGI. This CDR3 spans 16 amino acids. Trimming removed 0 bases at V and 0 bases at J, with 11 bases between. The CDR3 region has the DNA TGTGCCAGCAGTTACTCAGACAGGCAAGCTAACTATGGCTACACCTTC. This encodes CASSYSDRQANYGYTF.

This chain links TRBV6-2 or TRBV6-3 with TRBJ1-1; no clear D. This CDR3 comprises 13 residues. V was trimmed by 2 bases and J by 4 bases, leaving 8 bases between them. Germline V CDR1 and CDR2: MNHEY, SVGEGT. The DNA for the CDR3 is TGTGCCAGCAGTTACGACGGAGCCACTGAAGCTTTCTTT. This gives the protein CASSYDGATEAFF.

This clonotype was counted only a few times. V usage is TRBV29-1 and J usage is TRBJ2-7, with D possibly TRBD1 on 5 matching bases. The CDR3 is 13 amino acids. Germline CDR1 SQVTM, CDR2 ANQGSEA. V lost 6 bases, J lost 3 bases, and 15 bases lay in between. The CDR3 sequence is CSVGRFDSYEQYF. The CDR3 DNA sequence: TGCAGCGTCGGCCGATTTGACAGCTACGAGCAGTACTTC.

A note on this clonotype: Being one base from a much bigger clone, this may be a read error. This rearrangement joins TRBV11-2 to TRBJ1-1, with 9 bases fitting TRBD1. This CDR3 region has 16 residues. The V gene's germline CDR1 is SGHAT and CDR2 FQNNGV. The CDR3 DNA follows: TGTGCCAGCAGCGCGTATACCGGGACAGGGCACACTGAAGCTTGCTTT. It specifies CASSAYTGTGHTEACF.

The genes are TRBV29-1 and TRBJ2-3; tentatively, D is TRBD2 (6 bases). Trimming shortened V by 0 bases and J by 4 bases, and 20 bases separated the two germline ends. Looked up from germline, CDR1 is SQVTM and CDR2 is ANQGSEA. This CDR3 contains 17 residues. CDR3 in amino acids: CSVEDRGGPIHADTQYF. The DNA for the CDR3 is TGCAGCGTTGAAGATCGAGGAGGGCCAATACATGCAGATACGCAGTATTTT.

This clonotype was observed at least ten times. The chain has TRBV28 and TRBJ2-5; D might be TRBD2 (5 bases). The CDR3 length is 13 residues. V lost 5 bases, J lost 7 bases, and 14 bases lay in between. The V gene's germline CDR1 is MDHEN and CDR2 SYDVKM. Here the CDR3 DNA reads TGTGCCAGCAGTCGGGGTTCGCCCGGGACCCAGTACTTC. It specifies CASSRGSPGTQYF.

This clonotype was seen many times. V is TRBV20-1 and J is TRBJ2-5, with D possibly matching TRBD2 (6 bases). The germline V gene encodes CDR1 DFQATT and CDR2 SNEGSKA (reference sequence). The V end lost 5 bases, the J end lost 7 bases, and 17 bases lay between the germline ends. The CDR3 is made up of 13 amino acids. The DNA of the CDR3 is TGCAGTGCTCCCCGCGGGGCTCCGGGGACCCAGTACTTC. Protein product: CSAPRGAPGTQYF.

This clonotype has a count of ten or more. The V and J genes are TRBV6-2 or TRBV6-3 and TRBJ1-2; possibly TRBD1 for D (5 bases). The CDR3 runs to 15 residues. Trimming shortened V by 6 bases and J by 4 bases, and 18 bases separated the two germline ends. Germline CDR1 reads MNHEY; CDR2 reads SVGEGT. The CDR3 DNA reads as TGTGCCAGCAGCTACGACAGAGGGTTTTCCTATGGCTACACCTTC. Translated: CASSYDRGFSYGYTF.

The V call is TRBV12-3 or TRBV12-4, the J call TRBJ1-1; D call uncertain. The V and J ends lost 7 bases and 0 bases respectively, with 9 bases between them. This CDR3 comprises 13 residues. CDR3 protein: CASTRRMNTEAFF. The CDR3 DNA reads TGTGCCAGCACTCGACGGATGAACACTGAAGCTTTCTTT.

This clonotype was counted a few times. The rearrangement links TRBV6-1 to TRBJ2-5; D is unclear. V lost 2 bases and J lost 5, with 9 bases in between. CDR1 and CDR2 from the germline V gene are MNHNS and SASEGT. This CDR3 is built from 13 residues. The CDR3 is CASSERILETQYF. In DNA, the CDR3 is TGTGCCAGCAGTGAAAGGATCCTGGAGACCCAGTACTTC.